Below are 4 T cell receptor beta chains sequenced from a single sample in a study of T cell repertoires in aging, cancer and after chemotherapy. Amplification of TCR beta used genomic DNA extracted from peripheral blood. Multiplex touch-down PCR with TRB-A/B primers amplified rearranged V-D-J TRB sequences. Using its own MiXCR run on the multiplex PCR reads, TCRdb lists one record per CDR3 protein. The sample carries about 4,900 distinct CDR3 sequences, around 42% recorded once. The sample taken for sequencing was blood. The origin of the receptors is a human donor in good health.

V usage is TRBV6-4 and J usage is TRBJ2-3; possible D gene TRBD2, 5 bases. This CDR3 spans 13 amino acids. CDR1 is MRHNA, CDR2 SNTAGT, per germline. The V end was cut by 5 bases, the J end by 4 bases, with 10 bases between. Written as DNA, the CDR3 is TGTGCCAGCAGTCCGGGATCGGCAGATACGCAGTATTTT. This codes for CASSPGSADTQYF.

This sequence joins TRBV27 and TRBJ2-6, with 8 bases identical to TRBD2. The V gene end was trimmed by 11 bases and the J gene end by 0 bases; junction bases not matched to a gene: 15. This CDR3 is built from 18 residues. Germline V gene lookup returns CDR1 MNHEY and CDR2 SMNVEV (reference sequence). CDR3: CASQGGGRSYSGANVLTF. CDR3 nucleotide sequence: TGTGCCTCCCAGGGAGGCGGGAGGTCCTACTCTGGGGCCAACGTCCTGACTTTC. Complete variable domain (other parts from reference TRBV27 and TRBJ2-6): EAQVTQNPRYLITVTGKKLTVTCSQNMNHEYMSWYRQDPGLGLRQIYYSMNVEVTDKGDVPEGYKVSRKEKRNFPLILESPSPNQTSLYFCASQGGGRSYSGANVLTFGAGSRLTVL.

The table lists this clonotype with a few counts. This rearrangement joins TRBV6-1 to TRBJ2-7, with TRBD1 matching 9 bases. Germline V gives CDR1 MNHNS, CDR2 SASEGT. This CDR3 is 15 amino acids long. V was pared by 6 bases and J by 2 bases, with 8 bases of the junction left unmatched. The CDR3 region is CASSRETGGPYEQYF. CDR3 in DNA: TGTGCCAGCAGCCGAGAGACAGGGGGACCCTACGAGCAGTACTTC.

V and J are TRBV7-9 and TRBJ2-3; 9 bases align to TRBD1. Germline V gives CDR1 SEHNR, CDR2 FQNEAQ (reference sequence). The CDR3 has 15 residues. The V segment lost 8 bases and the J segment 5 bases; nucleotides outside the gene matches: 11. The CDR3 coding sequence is TGTGCCAGCTCACCCCCCCCGGACAGGGGAGATACGCAGTATTTT. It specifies CASSPPPDRGDTQYF.